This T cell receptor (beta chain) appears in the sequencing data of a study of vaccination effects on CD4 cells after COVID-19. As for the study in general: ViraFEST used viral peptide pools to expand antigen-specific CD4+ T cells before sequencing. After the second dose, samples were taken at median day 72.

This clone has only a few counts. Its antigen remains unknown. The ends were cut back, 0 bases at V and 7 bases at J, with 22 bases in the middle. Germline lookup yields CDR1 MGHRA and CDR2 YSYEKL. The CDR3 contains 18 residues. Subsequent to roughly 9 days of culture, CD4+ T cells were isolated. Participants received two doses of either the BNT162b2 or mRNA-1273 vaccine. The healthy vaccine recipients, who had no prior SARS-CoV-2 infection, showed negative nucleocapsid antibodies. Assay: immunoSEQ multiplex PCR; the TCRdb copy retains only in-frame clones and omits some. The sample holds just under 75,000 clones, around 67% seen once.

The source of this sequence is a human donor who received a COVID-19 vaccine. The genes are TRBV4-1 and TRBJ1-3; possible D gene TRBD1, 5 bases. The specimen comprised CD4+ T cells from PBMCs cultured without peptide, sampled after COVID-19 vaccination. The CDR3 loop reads CASSQERGRLGVRNTIYF. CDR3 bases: TGCGCCAGCAGCCAAGAACGGGGCAGGCTCGGCGTGCGGAACACCATATATTTT.